This T cell receptor (delta chain) was recorded in a study of gamma-delta T cells after stem cell transplantation. TCRdb applied CATT to the RT-PCR reads for clone calling. The sample lists some 1,700 delta-chain clones, roughly 4% occurring once. Within the sample, this clone is large. J lost 0 bases, V lost 3 bases, and 7 bases had no gene match. CDR1 is GEAIGNYY, CDR2 EKD, per germline. This CDR3 is 16 amino acids long. The chain employs TRDV2 and TRDJ1; 9 bases align to TRDD3. The clonotype originates from a human donor. It is not recorded whose cells these are; they may come from a transplant donor. Material: gamma-delta T cells. CDR3 DNA sequence: TGTGCCTGTGACCTAGTGGGGATACGGTACACCGATAAACTCATCTTT. Translated, it gives CACDLVGIRYTDKLIF.